The 17 T cell receptor beta chains given below trace back to one sample, sequenced in a study of T cell clonality in common variable immunodeficiency. The table came from immunoSEQ multiplex PCR; TCRdb's copy has only in-frame clones and leaves some out. Listed for the sample are 40,000 to 50,000 clones, none seen a single time. Sequenced material: peripheral blood mononuclear cells. The receptors originated from a person aged 18 to 75 in good health.

This clone was detected ten times or more. The read ends 3 residues early relative to the CDR3; the germline J gene fills the gap. The chain joins TRBV5-6 to TRBJ2-1; 7 bases line up with TRBD2. The V segment lost 0 bases and the J segment 5 bases; nucleotides outside the gene matches: 2. The CDR3 totals 14 residues. CDR1 is SGHDT, CDR2 YYEEEE, per germline. The CDR3: CASSLVGGNNEQFF. The DNA read from the CDR3 is TGTGCCAGCAGCTTGGTGGGGGGGAACAATGAG.

This clone has at least ten counts. The CDR3 is cut off 3 residues early in the read; its end comes from the germline J gene. This chain joins TRBV20-1 and TRBJ2-7; D might be TRBD1 (6 bases). The V end lost 1 base, the J end lost 2 bases, and 12 bases lay between the germline ends. The length of the CDR3 is 14 residues. From germline, CDR1 is DFQATT and CDR2 SNEGSKA (reference sequence). The covered CDR3 bases are TGCAGTGCTAGAGGTAACAGGGAAGCCTACGAG. Amino acids: CSARGNREAYE. In full, the CDR3 reads CSARGNREAYEQYF.

This clone was observed at least ten times. The sequence runs out 3 residues before the end of the CDR3; the remainder is reconstructed from the germline J gene. This rearrangement joins TRBV5-1 to TRBJ1-2; D ambiguous. CDR3 length: 15 amino acids. Germline V gene lookup returns CDR1 SGHRS and CDR2 YFSETQ. The ends were cut back, 4 bases at V and 4 bases at J, with 17 bases in the middle. Incomplete CDR3 DNA: TGCGCCAGCAGCAAGGGCGGCGGGAATAGCTATGGC. Its translation is CASSKGGGNSYG. The whole CDR3 reads CASSKGGGNSYGYTF.

This clone has more than one count but fewer than ten. Given a far larger clone just one base away, this is likely a sequencing read error. The read halts 3 residues ahead of the CDR3 end, with the missing end drawn from the germline J gene. The chain recombines TRBV18 with TRBJ2-5, with D possibly being TRBD2 (5 bases). Germline lookup yields CDR1 KGHSH and CDR2 LQKENI. CDR3 length: 16 amino acids. Partial CDR3 DNA: TGTGCCACCTCACCACTCAATAGCGTGGGACAAGAGACC. It codes for CATSPLNSVGQET. The entire CDR3 protein is CATSPLNSVGQETQYF.

This clone has a handful of counts. The CDR3 is cut off 3 residues early in the read; its end comes from the germline J gene. This chain connects TRBV6-4 to TRBJ2-1, with TRBD2 identical over 13 bases. J was trimmed by 2 bases and V by 7 bases; bases with no gene match: 2. The CDR3 covers 15 residues. Germline lookup yields CDR1 MRHNA and CDR2 SNTAGT. The CDR3 sequence: CASTGTSGAYNEQFF. The part of the CDR3 DNA that was read is TGTGCCAGCACCGGGACTAGCGGGGCCTACAATGAG.

This clone was found many times. The covered CDR3 bases are TGCGCCAGCAGCCCAGACCGGGGCGGGGAACGGAACACTGAA. This encodes CASSPDRGGERNTE. The CDR3 reads in full as CASSPDRGGERNTEAFF. The chain has TRBV5-1 and TRBJ1-1; perhaps TRBD1 as D (5 bases). The observed sequence ends 3 residues before the CDR3 terminus, with the missing tail filled in from the germline J gene. The V end was cut by 4 bases, the J end by 1 base, with 20 bases between. This CDR3 contains 17 residues. CDR1 and CDR2 (germline): SGHRS, YFSETQ.

This clone was observed many times. Read data end 3 residues before the CDR3 end; the end is taken from the germline J gene. V usage is TRBV5-1 and J usage is TRBJ2-1; 7 positions agree with TRBD2. This CDR3 has 15 amino acids. Germline lookup yields CDR1 SGHRS and CDR2 YFSETQ. With V trimmed by 4 bases and J by 9 bases, 13 bases remained unmatched. The covered CDR3 bases are TGCGCCAGCAGCCAAGGGGCGGGGGAGGGGCCTGAG. Protein: CASSQGAGEGPE. The full CDR3 protein reads CASSQGAGEGPEQFF.

This clone was recorded a few times. Read coverage stops 3 residues before the CDR3 terminus; the germline J gene supplies the remainder. The rearrangement links TRBV30 to TRBJ1-2; TRBD1 is a possible D gene (5 bases). This CDR3 region has 13 residues. Germline CDR1 is GTSNPN and CDR2 is SVGIG (reference sequence). Partial CDR3 DNA: TGTGCCTGGAGCGGGACTAGTTATCGCGAC. Its translation: CAWSGTSYRD. From start to end, the CDR3 is CAWSGTSYRDYTF. The full variable domain, in which reference TRBV30 and TRBJ1-2 provide the parts outside the CDR3, is SQTIHQWPATLVQPVGSPLSLECTVEGTSNPNLYWYRQAAGRGLQLLFYSVGIGQISSEVPQNLSASRPQDRQFILSSKKLLLSDSGFYLCAWSGTSYRDYTFGSGTRLTVV.

This clone was counted many times. Sequencing ends 3 residues short of the CDR3 end; the germline J gene provides the rest. The chain links TRBV18 to TRBJ1-2; 7 bases map to TRBD1. J gave up 6 bases and V 3 bases, and 7 bases lay outside the gene matches. The CDR3 sequence is 14 residues long. The V gene's germline CDR1 is KGHSH and CDR2 LQKENI. The CDR3 bases that were read are TGTGCCAGCTCACCTGGACAGGTCTTAGATGGC. The encoded protein is CASSPGQVLDG. The whole CDR3 is CASSPGQVLDGYTF.

This clone was detected many times. With the read ending 3 residues before the CDR3 end, the germline J gene is used to fill in that end. V is TRBV5-4 and J is TRBJ2-2; a weak D match, TRBD1 (7 bases). The CDR3 contains 15 residues. Per the germline V gene, CDR1 is SGHNT and CDR2 is YYREEE (reference sequence). Trimming pared 4 bases from V and 7 bases from J, leaving 17 bases between. The covered CDR3 bases are TGTGCCAGCAGCGCAGGGGGGAGGACCCGCGGGGAG. It encodes CASSAGGRTRGE. The entire CDR3 is CASSAGGRTRGELFF.

About this clone: The read falls 3 residues short of the CDR3 end, and the missing part is taken from the germline J gene. The V and J genes are TRBV11-2 and TRBJ2-1; D possibly corresponds to TRBD1 (6 bases). Trimming shortened V by 0 bases and J by 7 bases, and 13 bases separated the two germline ends. The CDR3 length is 15 residues. CDR1 SGHAT and CDR2 FQNNGV come from the germline V gene. The covered CDR3 bases are TGTGCCAGCAGCTTAGAGGGCGGGCAGGGGAATGAG. Translating it yields CASSLEGGQGNE. The CDR3 reads in full as CASSLEGGQGNEQFF.

This clone has at least ten counts. The read ends 3 residues early relative to the CDR3; the germline J gene fills the gap. The J gene is TRBJ1-2, the V gene TRBV5-6, with 7 positions matching TRBD1. Germline CDR1 reads SGHDT; CDR2 reads YYEEEE. This CDR3 region has 14 residues. CDR3 DNA (partial): TGTGCCAGCAGCTGGGGGGTGACAGGGAGGGGC. It yields the protein CASSWGVTGRG. The whole CDR3 sequence is CASSWGVTGRGYTF.

This clone was found many times. The sequence runs out 3 residues before the end of the CDR3; the remainder is reconstructed from the germline J gene. The chain employs TRBV5-1 and TRBJ2-1; TRBD2 is a possible D gene (5 bases). V was cut by 1 base and J by 7 bases, with 12 bases left in between. Germline lookup yields CDR1 SGHRS and CDR2 YFSETQ. The CDR3 is 14 amino acids. The CDR3: CASSLPGLHNEQFF. CDR3 bases read: TGCGCCAGCAGCTTGCCGGGGTTGCATAATGAG. Drawing the rest from reference TRBV5-1 and TRBJ2-1, the complete variable domain is KAGVTQTPRYLIKTRGQQVTLSCSPISGHRSVSWYQQTPGQGLQFLFEYFSETQRNKGNFPGRFSGRQFSNSRSEMNVSTLELGDSALYLCASSLPGLHNEQFFGPGTRLTVL.

This clone was recorded at least ten times. With the read ending 3 residues before the CDR3 end, the germline J gene is used to fill in that end. This sequence joins TRBV6-1 and TRBJ1-1; the D gene is possibly TRBD1 (5 bases). The CDR3 extends over 13 amino acids. V gave up 4 bases and J gave up 5 bases, with 11 bases separating them. Germline loops: CDR1 MNHNS, CDR2 SASEGT. The covered CDR3 bases are TGTGCCAGCAGTGCACTAAAGGGGACTGAA. This gives the protein CASSALKGTE. The complete CDR3 reads CASSALKGTEAFF.

This clone was seen ten or more times. The sequenced fragment ends 3 residues before the CDR3 boundary, so the rest is inferred from the germline J gene. The chain combines TRBV6-1 with TRBJ2-3; D unresolved. Germline CDR1 is MNHNS and CDR2 is SASEGT. Deletions cut 4 bases from V and 6 bases from J, with 8 bases between. The CDR3 runs 12 residues. CDR3 DNA (partial): TGTGCCAGCAGTGCTCCTGCGGATACG. Residues: CASSAPADT. In full, the CDR3 reads CASSAPADTQYF.

This clone showed up many times. The read stops 3 residues short of the end of the CDR3; the missing end is completed from the germline J gene. The chain uses TRBV18 and TRBJ2-3; possibly TRBD2 for D (6 bases). Between the trimmed V and J ends, which lost 1 base and 0 bases, there was a span of 11 bases. Germline V gene lookup returns CDR1 KGHSH and CDR2 LQKENI. The CDR3 length is 16 residues. This chain's CDR3 is CASSPLTGTSTDTQYF. The sequenced CDR3 bases are TGTGCCAGCTCACCACTTACCGGGACTAGCACAGATACG.

At least ten counts were recorded for this clone. The read finishes 3 residues shy of the CDR3 end, and the germline J gene is used to complete it. V is TRBV30 and J is TRBJ1-5; no definite D call. Between the trimmed V and J ends, which lost 3 bases and 2 bases, there was a span of 11 bases. CDR1 is GTSNPN and CDR2 is SVGIG in the germline V gene (reference sequence). There are 14 residues in the CDR3. The DNA read from the CDR3 is TGTGCCTGGAGCTCGGGTTGGGGCAATCAGCCC. Encoded protein: CAWSSGWGNQP. The whole CDR3 protein reads CAWSSGWGNQPQHF.